This T cell receptor beta chain was found in a study of T cell clonality in common variable immunodeficiency. The CDR3 runs to 12 residues. Germline V gene sequence: CDR1 DFQATT, CDR2 SNEGSKA (reference sequence). Profiled with immunoSEQ multiplex PCR; TCRdb holds only in-frame clones, not every one. Captured here are tens of thousands of clones, none seen once; the top ten comprise 2.5% to 3%. The sample holds a few counts of this clone. The read comes to an end 3 residues before the CDR3 does, leaving the germline J gene to fill in the end. The receptor was isolated from a person aged 18 to 75 in good health. The specimen sequenced was peripheral blood mononuclear cells. The V call is TRBV20-1, the J call TRBJ2-3; possibly TRBD1 for D (6 bases). This CDR3 is CSALTGNQPQYF. CDR3 bases read: TGCAGTGCTCTAACAGGGAATCAGCCG.